This entry features one T cell receptor beta chain sequence. The antigen is not known. The data were taken from a study of CD8+ T cells in alopecia areata. CDR1 LGHNA and CDR2 YNFKEQ come from the germline V gene. CDR3 length: 13 amino acids. The V end lost 4 bases, the J end lost 4 bases, and 10 bases lay between the germline ends. Study-wide results and limits: Compared with mice, patients displayed less clear TCR sharing, possibly for HLA-related reasons. Scalp data also include sequences from resident alphabeta T cells of normal skin. Clonality in lesional scalp, especially alopecia totalis/universalis, exceeded that of normal scalp.

Reverse transcribed after extraction, RNA yielded cDNA as the sequencing template. Assay: immunoSEQ multiplex PCR; the TCRdb copy retains only in-frame clones and omits some. Of about 120,000 clones listed, 55% to 65% are singletons. The chain uses TRBV4-2 and TRBJ1-2; D might be TRBD1 (5 bases). This clonotype was sampled from a human donor in good health. Sequencing used CD4+ T cells sorted from blood. CDR3 sequence (DNA): TGTGCCAGCAGCCCCGCCGGGGGCTATGGCTACACCTTC. Its protein product is CASSPAGGYGYTF.